The table lists the clone carrying this T cell receptor beta chain with many counts. This record comes from a study of early T cells in non-severe SARS-CoV-2 infection. MiXCR was run by TCRdb on the 5' RACE reads, yielding one entry per CDR3 protein. The sample yields 80,000 to 95,000 distinct CDR3 sequences, around 15% seen once. Germline-derived CDR1 and CDR2 are MGHRA and YSYEKL. The V segment lost 0 bases and the J segment 4 bases; nucleotides outside the gene matches: 19. The CDR3 contains 21 residues. The chain carries TRBV4-1 and TRBJ2-5; 11 positions agree with TRBD2. This TCR was sampled from an adult who was a healthcare worker with PCR-confirmed SARS-CoV-2 infection or an uninfected control (not recorded which). The sample comprised whole blood. CDR3 region: CASSQEGVSRLAGPSGETQYF. CDR3 DNA sequence: TGCGCCAGCAGCCAAGAAGGAGTTTCGAGACTAGCGGGGCCCTCGGGAGAGACCCAGTACTTC.